This entry lists 15 T cell receptor beta chains sequenced from one sample in a study of blood T cells in healthy people across ages. The second PCR ran roughly 6 to 12 cycles with a sample-barcoded 5' primer and J-beta primers. A single record per CDR3 protein comes from TCRdb applying MiXCR to the 5' RACE reads. The sample carries 1,800,000 or so distinct CDR3 sequences, 39% recorded once. The source material was blood. Source of these receptors: a human donor in good health.

The sample holds a few counts of this clonotype. The chain employs TRBV9 and TRBJ1-1; no firm D call. Germline CDR1 reads SGDLS; CDR2 reads YYNGEE. The CDR3 contains 14 residues. The V and J ends lost 6 bases and 4 bases respectively, with 16 bases between them. The CDR3 sequence is CASTLTLQSTEAFF. CDR3 coding DNA: TGTGCCAGCACCCTAACCCTCCAGAGCACTGAAGCTTTCTTT.

In this sample, this clonotype turned up a few times. This chain's CDR3 is CSYLGQGVSEQYF. The CDR3 DNA reads TGCAGTTACCTGGGACAGGGAGTTAGCGAGCAGTACTTC. This sequence joins TRBV20-1 and TRBJ2-7; 9 bases map to TRBD1. V was pared by 8 bases and J by 6 bases, with 11 bases of the junction left unmatched. Germline V gives CDR1 DFQATT, CDR2 SNEGSKA (reference sequence). The CDR3 is made up of 13 amino acids.

This clonotype has only a few counts. A read error may produce the germline difference seen at one junction end. This sequence joins TRBV12-3 or TRBV12-4 and TRBJ2-7; 7 nucleotides agree with TRBD1. The CDR3 runs to 15 residues. The CDR3 DNA reads TGTGTCAGCAGTTCCGAGACAGGGAAACTCTACGAGCAGTACTTC. Its protein product is CVSSSETGKLYEQYF.

This clonotype was detected once. The J gene is TRBJ1-4, the V gene TRBV11-2, with D perhaps matching TRBD1 (6 bases). V was pared by 4 bases and J by 0 bases, with 27 bases between. Germline V gene sequence: CDR1 SGHAT, CDR2 FQNNGV. The CDR3 is 21 residues long. CDR3: CASSSYSGGLGLGTTNEKLFF. The CDR3, as DNA: TGTGCCAGCAGCTCCTATTCGGGGGGCTTAGGCTTGGGAACAACTAATGAAAAACTGTTTTTT.

This clonotype was recorded a few times. This rearrangement joins TRBV4-2 to TRBJ2-7; 8 positions match TRBD1. V lost 0 bases to trimming and J lost 5 bases; unmatched junction nucleotides: 6. The CDR3 loop spans 15 amino acids. Germline CDR1 is LGHNA and CDR2 is YNFKEQ. The CDR3 is CASSQDEAGGDEQYF. The CDR3 DNA reads as TGTGCCAGCAGCCAAGATGAGGCAGGGGGCGACGAGCAGTACTTC.

This chain uses TRBV20-1 with TRBJ2-1, with TRBD1 matching over 7 bases. V was clipped by 5 bases and J by 10 bases; unmatched bases: 5. The CDR3 covers 11 residues. The germline V gene has CDR1 DFQATT and CDR2 SNEGSKA (reference sequence). CDR3 region: CSAEGGWEQFF. CDR3 nucleotide sequence: TGCAGTGCTGAAGGGGGCTGGGAGCAGTTCTTC.

The V and J genes are TRBV15 and TRBJ1-6; D is unresolved. Germline V CDR1 and CDR2: LNHNV, YYDKDF (reference sequence). Trimming shortened V by 0 bases and J by 13 bases, and 10 bases separated the two germline ends. This CDR3 has 13 residues. CDR3 nucleotides: TGTGCCACCAGCAGAGAGGGTTGGCGGCCCCTCCACTTT. It codes for CATSREGWRPLHF.

The chain has TRBV10-3 and TRBJ1-1; 7 bases agree with TRBD1. The CDR3 totals 15 residues. Germline trimming cut 0 bases from V and 3 bases from J; bases unmatched to any gene: 4. In germline, CDR1 is ENHRY, CDR2 SYGVKD. Here the CDR3 reads CAISESATGDTEAFF. The DNA for the CDR3 is TGTGCCATCAGTGAGTCGGCCACAGGGGACACTGAAGCTTTCTTT.

This rearrangement joins TRBV7-2 to TRBJ2-3, with D unclear. In germline, CDR1 is SGHTA, CDR2 FQGNSA. Trimming left V 5 bases short and J 0 bases short, with 9 bases between. The CDR3 runs 14 residues. CDR3 DNA: TGTGCCAGCAGCACGTACCAGAGCACAGATACGCAGTATTTT. Amino acids: CASSTYQSTDTQYF. Supplemented by reference TRBV7-2 and TRBJ2-3, the full variable domain reads GAGVSQSPSNKVTEKGKDVELRCDPISGHTALYWYRQSLGQGLEFLIYFQGNSAPDKSGLPSDRFSAERTGGSVSTLTIQRTQQEDSAVYLCASSTYQSTDTQYFGPGTRLTVL.

This chain uses TRBV19 with TRBJ2-7; 8 bases map to TRBD2. Germline V CDR1 and CDR2: LNHDA, SQIVND (reference sequence). This CDR3 has 11 amino acids. The ends lost 10 bases at V and 3 bases at J; junction bases unmatched: 2. CDR3: CATAGGYEQYF. In DNA, the CDR3 is TGTGCCACCGCGGGGGGCTACGAGCAGTACTTC.

About this clonotype itself: Just one base apart from a much larger clone, this may be a read error. Because it lacks the conserved phenylalanine or tryptophan at the end, this CDR3 is likely a read error. The chain couples TRBV5-1 to TRBJ2-1, with 8 nucleotides matching TRBD2. Looked up from germline, CDR1 is SGHRS and CDR2 is YFSETQ. The CDR3 is 14 residues long. J was trimmed by 7 bases and V by 5 bases; bases with no gene match: 8. CDR3 in DNA: TGCGCCAGCAGACCCCCAGGCGGGGGGAATGAGCAGTTCTTG. This gives the protein CASRPPGGGNEQFL.

About this clonotype itself: A much larger clone differs from this one at a single base, so this may be a read error. The chain links TRBV2 to TRBJ1-5; 7 bases match TRBD1. Germline V gives CDR1 SNHLY, CDR2 FYNNEI. This CDR3 contains 13 residues. The CDR3 here is CTSNRQGDQPQHF. The CDR3 DNA sequence: TGTACCAGCAATCGACAGGGTGATCAGCCCCAGCATTTT.

This clonotype occurred a few times. The chain couples TRBV2 to TRBJ2-5; 7 bases map to TRBD1. The CDR3 sequence is 15 residues long. The germline CDR1 and CDR2 sequences are SNHLY and FYNNEI. Trimming took 4 bases from V and 0 from J; bases not matched to a gene: 5. CDR3 coding DNA: TGTGCCAGCAGTGGGGGAACAGGGGACCAAGAGACCCAGTACTTC. It translates to CASSGGTGDQETQYF.

The V and J genes are TRBV5-4 and TRBJ2-1; D unclear. In germline, CDR1 is SGHNT, CDR2 YYREEE (reference sequence). The CDR3 consists of 15 residues. V lost 2 bases and J lost 4, with 13 bases in between. The CDR3 sequence is CASSLGPSEYNEQFF. Written as DNA, the CDR3 is TGTGCCAGCAGCTTAGGACCCAGTGAGTACAATGAGCAGTTCTTC. The complete variable domain, with remaining parts taken from reference TRBV5-4 and TRBJ2-1, reads ETGVTQSPTHLIKTRGQQVTLRCSSQSGHNTVSWYQQALGQGPQFIFQYYREEENGRGNFPPRFSGLQFPNYSSELNVNALELDDSALYLCASSLGPSEYNEQFFGPGTRLTVL.

This clonotype was recorded once. This chain links TRBV5-6 with TRBJ1-2; D gene uncertain. V was shortened by 4 bases and J by 4 bases, with 11 bases between the two germline ends. CDR1 and CDR2 from the germline V gene are SGHDT and YYEEEE. This CDR3 is built from 13 residues. The CDR3, as DNA: TGTGCCAGCAGCCGGCAGGAGGGCTATGGCTACACCTTC. Translated: CASSRQEGYGYTF.